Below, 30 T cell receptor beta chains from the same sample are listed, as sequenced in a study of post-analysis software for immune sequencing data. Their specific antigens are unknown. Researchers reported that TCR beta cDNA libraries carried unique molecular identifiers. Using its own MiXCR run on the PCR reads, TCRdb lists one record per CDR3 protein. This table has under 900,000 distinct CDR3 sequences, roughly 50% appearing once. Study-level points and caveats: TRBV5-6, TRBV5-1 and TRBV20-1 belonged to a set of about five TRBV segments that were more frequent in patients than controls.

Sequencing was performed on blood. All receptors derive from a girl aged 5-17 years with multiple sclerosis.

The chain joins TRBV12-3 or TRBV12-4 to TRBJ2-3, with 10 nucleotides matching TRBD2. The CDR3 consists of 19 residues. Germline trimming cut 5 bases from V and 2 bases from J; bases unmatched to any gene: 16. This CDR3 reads CASSPSLDPLAGVTDTQYF. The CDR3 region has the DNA TGTGCCAGCAGTCCATCCCTGGACCCTCTAGCGGGGGTCACAGATACGCAGTATTTT.

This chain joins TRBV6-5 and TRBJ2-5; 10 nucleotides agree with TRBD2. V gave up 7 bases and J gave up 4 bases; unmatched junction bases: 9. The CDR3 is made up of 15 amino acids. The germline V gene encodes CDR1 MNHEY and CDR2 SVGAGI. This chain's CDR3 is CASTVTSGSTETQYF. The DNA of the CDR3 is TGTGCCAGCACCGTGACTAGCGGGTCTACAGAGACCCAGTACTTC.

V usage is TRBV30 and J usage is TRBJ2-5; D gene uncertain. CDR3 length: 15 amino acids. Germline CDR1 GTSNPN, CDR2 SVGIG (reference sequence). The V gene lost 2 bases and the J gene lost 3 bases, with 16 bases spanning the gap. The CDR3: CAWSFSRPYKETQYF. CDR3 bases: TGTGCCTGGAGTTTTAGTAGGCCCTATAAAGAGACCCAGTACTTC.

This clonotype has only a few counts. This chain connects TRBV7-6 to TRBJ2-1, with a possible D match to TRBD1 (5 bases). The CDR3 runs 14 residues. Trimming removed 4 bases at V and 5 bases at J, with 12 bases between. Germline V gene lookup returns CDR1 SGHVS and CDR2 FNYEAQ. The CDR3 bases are TGTGCCAGCAGCTCTACCTACAGGAACAATGAGCAGTTCTTC. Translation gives CASSSTYRNNEQFF.

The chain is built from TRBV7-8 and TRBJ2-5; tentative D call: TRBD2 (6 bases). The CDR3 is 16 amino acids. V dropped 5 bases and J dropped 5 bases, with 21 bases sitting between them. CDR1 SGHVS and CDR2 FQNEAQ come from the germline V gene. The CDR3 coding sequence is TGTGCCAGCAGCCTCTATAGGAGGGCCCGGTGGGAGACCCAGTACTTC. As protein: CASSLYRRARWETQYF.

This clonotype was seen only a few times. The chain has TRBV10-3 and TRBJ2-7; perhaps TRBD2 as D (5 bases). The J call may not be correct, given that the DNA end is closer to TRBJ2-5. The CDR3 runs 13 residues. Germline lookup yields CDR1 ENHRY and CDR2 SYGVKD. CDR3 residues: CAISGGSGETQYF. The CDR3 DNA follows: TGTGCCATCAGTGGAGGGAGTGGGGAGACCCAGTACTTC.

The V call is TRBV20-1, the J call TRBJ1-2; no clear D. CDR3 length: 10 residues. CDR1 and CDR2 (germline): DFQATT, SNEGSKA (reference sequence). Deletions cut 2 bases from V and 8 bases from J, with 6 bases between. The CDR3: CSARKEGYTF. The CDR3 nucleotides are TGCAGTGCTAGAAAAGAGGGCTACACCTTC.

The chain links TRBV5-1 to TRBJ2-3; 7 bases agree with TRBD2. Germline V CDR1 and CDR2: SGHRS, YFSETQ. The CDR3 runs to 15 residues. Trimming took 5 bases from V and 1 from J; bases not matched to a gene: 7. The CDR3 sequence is CASRDGGSRTDTQYF. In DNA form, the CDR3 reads TGCGCCAGCAGAGATGGCGGGAGCCGCACAGATACGCAGTATTTT.

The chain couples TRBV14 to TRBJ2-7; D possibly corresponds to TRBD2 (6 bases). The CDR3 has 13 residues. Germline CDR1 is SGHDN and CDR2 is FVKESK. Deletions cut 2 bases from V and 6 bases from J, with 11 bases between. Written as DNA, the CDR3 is TGTGCCAGCAGCCAACTAGCGCTGCGCGAGCAGTACTTC. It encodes CASSQLALREQYF.

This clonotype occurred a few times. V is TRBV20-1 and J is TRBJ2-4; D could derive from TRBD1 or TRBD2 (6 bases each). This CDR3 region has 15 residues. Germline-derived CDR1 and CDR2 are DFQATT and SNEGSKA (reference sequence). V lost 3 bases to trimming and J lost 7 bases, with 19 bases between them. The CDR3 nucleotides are TGCAGTGCTAGCACCGGGGGCCGCCGGGGGAACATTCAGTACTTC. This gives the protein CSASTGGRRGNIQYF.

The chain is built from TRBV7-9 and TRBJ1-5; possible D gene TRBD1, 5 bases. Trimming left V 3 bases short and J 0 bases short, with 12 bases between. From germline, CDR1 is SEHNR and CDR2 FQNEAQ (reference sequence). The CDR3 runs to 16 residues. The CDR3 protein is CASSFSGFNSNQPQHF. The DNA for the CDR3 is TGTGCCAGCAGCTTTTCAGGGTTCAATAGCAATCAGCCCCAGCATTTT. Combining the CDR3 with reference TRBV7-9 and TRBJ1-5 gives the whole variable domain DTGVSQNPRHKITKRGQNVTFRCDPISEHNRLYWYRQTLGQGPEFLTYFQNEAQLEKSRLLSDRFSAERPKGSFSTLEIQRTEQGDSAMYLCASSFSGFNSNQPQHFGDGTRLSIL.

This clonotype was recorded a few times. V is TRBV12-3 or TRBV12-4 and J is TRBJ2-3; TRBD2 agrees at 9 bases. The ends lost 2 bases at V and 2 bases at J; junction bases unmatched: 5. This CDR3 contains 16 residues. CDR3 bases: TGTGCCAGCAGTTTAACGGCGGGGGGGTACACAGATACGCAGTATTTT. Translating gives CASSLTAGGYTDTQYF.

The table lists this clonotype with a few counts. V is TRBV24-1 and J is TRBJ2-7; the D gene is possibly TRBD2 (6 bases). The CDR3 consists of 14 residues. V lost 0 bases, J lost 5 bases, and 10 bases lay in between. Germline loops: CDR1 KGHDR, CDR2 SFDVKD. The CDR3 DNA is TGTGCCACCAGTGATTTGAGGAGGGTAGACGAGCAGTACTTC. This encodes CATSDLRRVDEQYF.

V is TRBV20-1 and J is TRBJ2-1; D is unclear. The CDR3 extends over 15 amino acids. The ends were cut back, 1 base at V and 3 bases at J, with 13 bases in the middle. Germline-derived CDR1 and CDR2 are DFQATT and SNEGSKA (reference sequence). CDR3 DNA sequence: TGCAGTGCTAGAGGTTCCCTTGGGGTCTACAATGAGCAGTTCTTC. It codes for CSARGSLGVYNEQFF.

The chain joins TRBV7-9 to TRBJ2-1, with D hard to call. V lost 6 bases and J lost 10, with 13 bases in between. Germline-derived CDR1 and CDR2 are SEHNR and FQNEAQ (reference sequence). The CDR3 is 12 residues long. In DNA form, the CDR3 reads TGTGCCAGCAGGCTTGTCGGCCAGGAGCAGTTCTTC. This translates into CASRLVGQEQFF.

The CDR3 protein is CASSAGQGRGGYTF. In nucleotides, the CDR3 is TGTGCCAGCAGTGCGGGACAGGGGAGGGGTGGCTACACCTTC. The J gene is TRBJ1-2, the V gene TRBV27; 10 bases map to TRBD1. Germline CDR1 is MNHEY and CDR2 is SMNVEV (reference sequence). The CDR3 is 14 residues long. Trimming cost V 5 bases and J 7 bases; bases outside gene matches: 7.

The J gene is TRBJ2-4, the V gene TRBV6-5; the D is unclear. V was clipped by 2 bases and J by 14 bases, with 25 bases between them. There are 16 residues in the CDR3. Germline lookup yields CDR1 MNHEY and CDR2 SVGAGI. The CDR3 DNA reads TGTGCCAGCAGTTACCGCCACGCCGACACATCGCAACTGGAGTACTTC. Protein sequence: CASSYRHADTSQLEYF.

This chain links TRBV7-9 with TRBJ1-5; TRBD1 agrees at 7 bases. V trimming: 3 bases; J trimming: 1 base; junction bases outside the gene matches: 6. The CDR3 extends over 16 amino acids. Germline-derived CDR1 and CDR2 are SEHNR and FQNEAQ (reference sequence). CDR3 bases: TGTGCCAGCAGCTTTGGGACAGACTACAGCAATCAGCCCCAGCATTTT. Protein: CASSFGTDYSNQPQHF.

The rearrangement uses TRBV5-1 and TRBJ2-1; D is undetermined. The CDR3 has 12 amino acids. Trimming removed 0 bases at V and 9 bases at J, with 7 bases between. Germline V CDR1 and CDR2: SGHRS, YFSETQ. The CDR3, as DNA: TGCGCCAGCAGCTTGGACTTATTTGAGCAGTTCTTC. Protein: CASSLDLFEQFF.

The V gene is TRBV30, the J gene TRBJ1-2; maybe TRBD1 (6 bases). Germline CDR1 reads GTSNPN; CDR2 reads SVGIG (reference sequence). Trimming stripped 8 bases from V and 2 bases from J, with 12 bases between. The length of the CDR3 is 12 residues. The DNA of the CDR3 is TGTGCCCGGAAAAGGGGGAACTATGGCTACACCTTC. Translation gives CARKRGNYGYTF. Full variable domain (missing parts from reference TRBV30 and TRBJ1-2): SQTIHQWPATLVQPVGSPLSLECTVEGTSNPNLYWYRQAAGRGLQLLFYSVGIGQISSEVPQNLSASRPQDRQFILSSKKLLLSDSGFYLCARKRGNYGYTFGSGTRLTVV.

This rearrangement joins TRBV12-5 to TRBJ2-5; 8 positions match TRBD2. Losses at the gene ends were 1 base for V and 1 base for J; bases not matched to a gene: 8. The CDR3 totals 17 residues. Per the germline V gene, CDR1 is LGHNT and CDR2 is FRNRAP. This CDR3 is CASGLAGRGGSQETQYF. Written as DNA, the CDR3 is TGTGCTAGTGGTTTGGCCGGCCGCGGGGGGTCCCAAGAGACCCAGTACTTC.

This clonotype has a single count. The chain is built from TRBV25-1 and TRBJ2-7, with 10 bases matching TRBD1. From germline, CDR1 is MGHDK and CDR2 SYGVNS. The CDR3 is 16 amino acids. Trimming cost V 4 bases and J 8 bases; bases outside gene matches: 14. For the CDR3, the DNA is TGTGCCAGCAGTGCAACGAGAGACAGGGGGCTAATCAAGCAGTACTTC. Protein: CASSATRDRGLIKQYF.

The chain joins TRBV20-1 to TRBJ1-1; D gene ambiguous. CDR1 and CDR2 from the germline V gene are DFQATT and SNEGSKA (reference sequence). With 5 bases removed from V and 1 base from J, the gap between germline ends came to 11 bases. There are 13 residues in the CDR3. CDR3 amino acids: CSAGQVTNTEAFF. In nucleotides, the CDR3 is TGCAGTGCTGGTCAGGTGACGAACACTGAAGCTTTCTTT.

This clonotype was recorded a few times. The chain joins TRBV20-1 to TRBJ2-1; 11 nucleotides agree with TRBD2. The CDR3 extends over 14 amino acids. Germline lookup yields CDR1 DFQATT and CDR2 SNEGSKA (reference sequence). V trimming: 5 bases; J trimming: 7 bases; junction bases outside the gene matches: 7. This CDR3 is CSAHSGRAGNEQFF. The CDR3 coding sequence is TGCAGTGCTCATAGCGGGAGGGCCGGGAATGAGCAGTTCTTC.

CDR3 region: CASSLPSGRAAYNEQFF. In nucleotides, the CDR3 is TGCGCCAGCAGCTTGCCTAGCGGGAGGGCCGCCTACAATGAGCAGTTCTTC. This chain uses TRBV5-1 with TRBJ2-1; 12 positions match TRBD2. This CDR3 is built from 17 residues. Losses at the gene ends were 1 base for V and 2 bases for J; bases not matched to a gene: 4. In germline, CDR1 is SGHRS, CDR2 YFSETQ.

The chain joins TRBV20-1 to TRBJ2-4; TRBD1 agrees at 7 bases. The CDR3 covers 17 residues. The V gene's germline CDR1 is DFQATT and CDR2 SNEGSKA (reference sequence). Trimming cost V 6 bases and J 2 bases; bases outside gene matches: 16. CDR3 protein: CSAAFLTGLGTKNIQYF. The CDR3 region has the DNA TGCAGTGCGGCCTTCCTGACAGGGCTTGGAACCAAAAACATTCAGTACTTC.

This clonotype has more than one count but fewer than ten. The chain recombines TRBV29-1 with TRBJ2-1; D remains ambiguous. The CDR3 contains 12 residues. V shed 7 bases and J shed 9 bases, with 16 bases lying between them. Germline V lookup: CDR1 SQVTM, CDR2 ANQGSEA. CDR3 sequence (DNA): TGCAGCGGATACTCAGGTGCCACTGAGCAGTTCTTC. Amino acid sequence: CSGYSGATEQFF.

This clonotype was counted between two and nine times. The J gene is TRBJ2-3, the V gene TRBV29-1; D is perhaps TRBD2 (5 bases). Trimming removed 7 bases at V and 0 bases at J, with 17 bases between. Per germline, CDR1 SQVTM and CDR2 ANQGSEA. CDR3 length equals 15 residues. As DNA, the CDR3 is TGCAGCGATCGAAAGGAGGCACCTAGCACAGATACGCAGTATTTT. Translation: CSDRKEAPSTDTQYF.

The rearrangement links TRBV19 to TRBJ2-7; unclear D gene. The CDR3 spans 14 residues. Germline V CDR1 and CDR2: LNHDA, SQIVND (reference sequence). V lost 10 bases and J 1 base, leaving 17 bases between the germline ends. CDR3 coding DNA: TGTGCCACCCTCCCCCGGTGGGGTTCCTACGAGCAGTACTTC. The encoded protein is CATLPRWGSYEQYF.

CDR3 sequence reads: CASSSPGGKLFF. The CDR3 coding sequence is TGTGCCAGCAGTTCCCCCGGGGGAAAACTGTTTTTT. The chain employs TRBV6-5 and TRBJ1-4, with a tentative D call TRBD1 (5 bases). This CDR3 has 12 residues. V lost 4 bases and J lost 10, with 10 bases in between. The germline gives CDR1 MNHEY, CDR2 SVGAGI.